This T cell receptor (beta chain) was captured in a study of T cells in localized non-small cell lung cancer. Study-level results: Heterogeneity cannot be ruled out, as sequencing used one tumor region only. Appearing in adjacent lung were a median about 50 of the top 100 tumor clones. Overall survival was longer when the density of T cells in the blood was higher. Clonality of T cells reached its maximum in uninvolved adjacent lung, surpassing tumor.

The CDR3 contains 13 residues. V lost 0 bases and J 6 bases, leaving 9 bases between the germline ends. Germline V gives CDR1 SGHRS, CDR2 YFSETQ. This clone occurred a few times. Its target is unknown. Assay: immunoSEQ multiplex PCR; the TCRdb copy retains only in-frame clones and omits some. This table holds about 18,000 clones, around 83% found once. This chain joins TRBV5-1 and TRBJ1-2, with D possibly TRBD1 on 5 matching bases. The origin of this receptor is a female donor at least 60 years old with stage I lung adenocarcinoma. The sample in question was peripheral blood, obtained before any cancer treatment. CDR3: CASSLEGPDGYTF. The CDR3 region has the DNA TGCGCCAGCAGCTTGGAGGGACCGGATGGCTACACCTTC.